This T cell receptor (beta chain) stems from a study of T cell responses to AZD1222 COVID-19 vaccine. Data came from immunoSEQ multiplex PCR; TCRdb stores just in-frame clones and leaves some out. The sample contains under 150,000 clones, about 90% of which appear only once. In germline, CDR1 is SEHNR, CDR2 FQNEAQ (reference sequence). The CDR3 totals 14 residues. The germline V and J ends were trimmed by 5 bases and 3 bases, with 11 bases remaining between them. This receptor was taken from an adult in good health. Sequenced here: peripheral blood, sampled on day 0 of AZD1222 vaccination. The chain carries TRBV7-9 and TRBJ2-1; TRBD2 might be the D (5 bases). CDR3 in amino acids: CASSPTRGYNEQFF. CDR3 nucleotide sequence: TGTGCCAGCAGCCCCACACGGGGCTACAATGAGCAGTTCTTC.